This T cell receptor (beta chain) was obtained from a study of radiotherapy plus CTLA-4 blockade in lung cancer. Study information: Objective responses were seen in around 19% of patients, disease control in about 33%. Study findings and constraints: Early clone dynamics of blood T cells, plus interferon-beta, reportedly predicted response best. Peripheral blood showed expansion of tumor-derived TCR clones after radiotherapy and ipilimumab.

This CDR3 contains 15 residues. CDR1 and CDR2 (germline): MNHEY, SMNVEV (reference sequence). V was clipped by 3 bases and J by 6 bases, with 17 bases between them. About this clone itself: Its antigen is as yet unknown.

Those patients who had chemo-refractory metastatic non-small-cell lung cancer were given focal radiation along with CTLA-4 blockade through ipilimumab. The assay was immunoSEQ multiplex PCR, and TCRdb's table has in-frame clones only and misses some. The data contain roughly 48,000 clones, 65% to 85% of them seen just once; the ten biggest clones take up 8.3%. This clonotype was sampled from a human donor with non-small cell lung cancer who had stable disease on radiotherapy plus ipilimumab. V gene TRBV27 combines with J gene TRBJ1-2; D unresolved. The specimen was peripheral blood, collected from a patient treated with radiotherapy plus ipilimumab. CDR3 amino acids: CASSFIDGMSNGYTF. The DNA of the CDR3 is TGTGCCAGCAGTTTTATCGACGGGATGTCTAATGGCTACACCTTC.